These T cell receptor beta chains were read from a single sample in a study of OX40 agonist ivuxolimab in advanced cancers. Assay used: immunoSEQ multiplex PCR; TCRdb lists only in-frame clones, some missing. Here the sample spans 70,000 or so clones, 90% being singletons. The sample consisted of CD4+ or CD8+ T cells sorted from blood, taken in a trial of the OX40 agonist ivuxolimab. The receptor source for this set is an adult with an advanced solid tumor such as melanoma, head and neck, liver or kidney cancer. The CDR3 runs from the conserved cysteine through the conserved F or W. Fields, in order: J gene, D gene, clone size, V gene, CDR3 protein, CDR3 DNA. D genes are given only for firm matches. Size values are once, few and many counts, or a class for expanded clones, and some rows have none.

J: TRBJ2-1
D: TRBD2
size: .
V: TRBV18
CDR3: CASSGLLADYNEQFF
DNA: TGTGCCAGCTCAGGACTGCTAGCGGACTACAATGAGCAGTTCTTC

J: TRBJ2-1
D: .
size: .
V: TRBV12-5
CDR3: CASGLGWSGNEQFF
DNA: TGTGCTAGTGGTTTGGGTTGGAGCGGAAATGAGCAGTTCTTC

J: TRBJ2-7
D: TRBD2
size: once
V: TRBV27
CDR3: CASSGTSGSTREQYF
DNA: TGTGCCAGCTCCGGCACTAGCGGATCTACGAGAGAGCAGTACTTC

J: TRBJ2-7
D: TRBD2
size: .
V: TRBV6-1
CDR3: CASRGTSVAYEQYF
DNA: TGTGCCAGCAGGGGGACTAGCGTAGCCTACGAGCAGTACTTC

J: TRBJ2-3
D: TRBD2
size: once
V: TRBV10-3
CDR3: CAVAGERGTQYF
DNA: TGTGCCGTCGCGGGGGAAAGAGGGACGCAGTATTTT

J: TRBJ1-4
D: .
size: .
V: TRBV7-2
CDR3: CASSSSLNTGLWGKLFF
DNA: TGTGCCAGCAGCTCATCCCTAAATACAGGGTTATGGGGAAAACTGTTTTTT

J: TRBJ1-1
D: .
size: .
V: TRBV28
CDR3: CASSPGTMNTEAFF
DNA: TGTGCCAGCAGTCCCGGGACGATGAACACTGAAGCTTTCTTT

J: TRBJ1-5
D: .
size: .
V: TRBV28
CDR3: CASSLNGNQPQHF
DNA: TGTGCCAGCAGTTTAAATGGCAATCAGCCCCAGCATTTT

J: TRBJ2-7
D: .
size: .
V: TRBV7-9
CDR3: CASSLGRGYEQYF
DNA: TGTGCCAGCAGCTTAGGCAGGGGATACGAGCAGTACTTC

J: TRBJ2-1
D: .
size: .
V: TRBV7-3
CDR3: CASSLSLPGIGEQFF
DNA: TGTGCCAGCAGCTTATCACTACCCGGAATTGGAGAGCAGTTCTTC

J: TRBJ2-7
D: TRBD2
size: .
V: TRBV5-1
CDR3: CASGAWGGEQYF
DNA: TGCGCCAGCGGAGCCTGGGGAGGGGAGCAGTACTTC

J: TRBJ1-4
D: .
size: .
V: TRBV7-9
CDR3: CASSPAQNEKLFF
DNA: TGTGCCAGCAGCCCTGCCCAAAATGAAAAACTGTTTTTT

J: TRBJ2-3
D: .
size: .
V: TRBV6-5
CDR3: CATRRPAKADTQYF
DNA: TGTGCCACGCGTCGCCCAGCGAAGGCAGATACGCAGTATTTT

J: TRBJ2-1
D: .
size: .
V: TRBV2
CDR3: CASSELSNEQFF
DNA: TGTGCCAGCAGTGAATTGAGCAATGAGCAGTTCTTC

J: TRBJ2-5
D: .
size: .
V: TRBV5-1
CDR3: CASSPLPGQQETQYF
DNA: TGCGCCAGCAGCCCACTACCGGGACAACAAGAGACCCAGTACTTC

J: TRBJ1-1
D: TRBD1
size: .
V: TRBV6-6
CDR3: CASRGRGYTEAFF
DNA: TGTGCCAGTAGGGGGCGAGGGTACACTGAAGCTTTCTTT

J: TRBJ1-1
D: .
size: .
V: TRBV7-2
CDR3: CASSLAVGVNTEAFF
DNA: TGTGCCAGCAGCTTAGCGGTCGGGGTGAACACTGAAGCTTTCTTT

J: TRBJ1-4
D: .
size: .
V: TRBV6-6
CDR3: CASSYVQVNEKLFF
DNA: TGTGCCAGCAGTTACGTCCAAGTTAATGAAAAACTGTTTTTT

J: TRBJ1-1
D: .
size: .
V: TRBV18
CDR3: CASSPRGDTEAFF
DNA: TGTGCCAGCTCACCAAGGGGGGACACTGAAGCTTTCTTT